This T cell receptor beta chain was captured in a study of cytomegalovirus exposure and HLA in healthy donors. Study as a whole: Caucasian-associated ancestry cluster membership applied to about four fifths of about 370 genotyped donors.

Germline V gene lookup returns CDR1 MNHNS and CDR2 SASEGT. The V end lost 5 bases, the J end lost 8 bases, and 10 bases lay between the germline ends. The length of the CDR3 is 12 residues. PCR employed 60 Vbeta and 13 Jbeta primers. Original methodology: In a later analysis, of roughly 83 million unique beta chains, roughly 9.9 million appeared in at least two donors. Sequencing was performed with immunoSEQ multiplex PCR; in TCRdb, only in-frame clones are kept and a portion is missing. D and trimming were read from the DNA, whereas the V and J calls and clone size are those reported in that table. The table lists some 130,000 clones, 80% of them singletons, with 1% in the top ten.

This clonotype was sampled from a man aged 35-49 years in good health and CMV-seronegative. The rearrangement links TRBV6-1 to TRBJ1-5; D uncertain. Sequencing was performed on PBMCs. CDR3 sequence: CASSTTLEPQHF. CDR3 nucleotides: TGTGCCAGCAGTACAACCCTGGAGCCCCAGCATTTT.